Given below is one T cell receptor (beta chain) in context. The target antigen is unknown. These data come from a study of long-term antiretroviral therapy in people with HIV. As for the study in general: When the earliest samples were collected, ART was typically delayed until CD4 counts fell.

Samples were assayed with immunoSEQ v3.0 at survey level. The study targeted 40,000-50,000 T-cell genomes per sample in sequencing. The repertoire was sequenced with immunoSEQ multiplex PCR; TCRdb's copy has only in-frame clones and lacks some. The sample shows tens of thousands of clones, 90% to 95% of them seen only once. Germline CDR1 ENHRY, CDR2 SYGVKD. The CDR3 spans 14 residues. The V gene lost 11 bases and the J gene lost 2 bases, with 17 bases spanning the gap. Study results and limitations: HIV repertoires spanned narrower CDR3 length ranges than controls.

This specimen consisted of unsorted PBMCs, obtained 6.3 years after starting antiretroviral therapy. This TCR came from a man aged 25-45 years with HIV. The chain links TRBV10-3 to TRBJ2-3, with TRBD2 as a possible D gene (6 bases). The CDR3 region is CASRGLAITDTQYF. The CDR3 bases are TGTGCCTCCCGGGGTCTAGCGATCACAGATACGCAGTATTTT.